This T cell receptor beta chain was obtained from a study of response to subunit inactivated influenza vaccine. This clonotype was detected a few times. V shed 5 bases and J 15 bases; nucleotides not matched to a gene: 13. CDR3 size: 15 residues. TCRdb passed the RT-PCR reads through MiXCR, listing each CDR3 protein once. The profile covers some 520,000 distinct CDR3 sequences, with 16% appearing a single time and less than 4% taken by the ten largest. Here the sequenced sample was CD4+ T cells sorted from PBMCs, taken less than 30 months after vaccination. This clonotype was obtained from a man in his fifties or sixties who received an inactivated influenza vaccine. The chain carries TRBV12-3 or TRBV12-4 and TRBJ1-6; TRBD1 matches 10 bases. DNA for the CDR3: TGTGCCAGCAGTAAATCCGGGACAGGGGCGTTAGGCCTCCACTTT. Its translation is CASSKSGTGALGLHF.